This T cell receptor (beta chain) was found in a study of blood T cell repertoires in COVID-19. Study information: The United States, Italy and Spain supplied acute and convalescent COVID-19 samples.

CDR1 and CDR2 (germline): LGHDT, YNNKEL (reference sequence). V lost 3 bases, J lost 9 bases, and 12 bases lay in between. CDR3 size: 13 residues. Per the study methods: For nucleated cells, counts were estimated from reference gene primer amplification. Some clones are missing from TCRdb's copy, which holds only in-frame ones; the method was immunoSEQ multiplex PCR. That table gives V, J and clone size, and the DNA gave D and trimming. The sample records about 530,000 clones, approximately 88% being singletons. The chain links TRBV3-1 (or the pseudogene TRBV3-2) to TRBJ2-1; D is unclear. Sequenced sample: peripheral blood. This receptor was taken from a woman aged 45 to 65 with COVID-19, enrolled during active disease. In DNA, the CDR3 is TGTGCCAGCAGCCATCGTTCAGTAGCTGAGCAGTTCTTC. The encoded protein is CASSHRSVAEQFF.